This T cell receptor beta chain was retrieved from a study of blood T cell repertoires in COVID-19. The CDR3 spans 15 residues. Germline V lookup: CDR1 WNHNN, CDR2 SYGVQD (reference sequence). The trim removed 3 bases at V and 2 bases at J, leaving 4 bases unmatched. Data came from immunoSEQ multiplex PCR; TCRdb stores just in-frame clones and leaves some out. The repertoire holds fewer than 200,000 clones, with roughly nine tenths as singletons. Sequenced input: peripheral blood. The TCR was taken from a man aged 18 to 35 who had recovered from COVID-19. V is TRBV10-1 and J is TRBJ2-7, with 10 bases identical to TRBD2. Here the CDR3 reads CASSDSGRSTYEQYF. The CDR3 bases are TGCGCCAGCAGTGATAGCGGGAGGTCCACCTACGAGCAGTACTTC.